This T cell receptor (beta chain) appears in the sequencing data of a study of blood T cell repertoires in COVID-19. Per the original data handling: Amplification of reference gene primers was used by the study to estimate nucleated cell counts. This table comes from immunoSEQ multiplex PCR, and its TCRdb copy is limited to in-frame clones, with some not included. Clonal size and the V and J genes are those of that table, whereas D and trimming came from the DNA. The sample has over 300,000 clones, 83% seen once. The CDR3 loop spans 15 amino acids. V lost 2 bases, J lost 3 bases, and 15 bases lay in between. CDR1 is SGHRS and CDR2 is YFSETQ in the germline V gene.

The rearrangement uses TRBV5-1 and TRBJ2-7; tentatively, D is TRBD2 (6 bases). The origin of this receptor is a woman between 45 and 65 years old with acute or convalescent COVID-19. The material sequenced was peripheral blood. CDR3 amino acids: CASSFDGSGYYEQYF. The CDR3 DNA follows: TGCGCCAGCAGCTTCGATGGTAGCGGATACTACGAGCAGTACTTC.